The 6 T cell receptor beta chains in this list originate from one sample, sequenced in a study of technical replicates of blood from a handful of donors. This table comes from immunoSEQ multiplex PCR, and its TCRdb copy is limited to in-frame clones, with some not included. The table records roughly 70,000 clones, roughly 90% of them present only once. The sequenced sample consisted of PBMCs. Receptors originate from a human donor in good health. Some clones in this sample may be carry-over from other donors' samples.

This clone has more than one count but fewer than ten. This chain uses TRBV4-3 with TRBJ2-7; TRBD2 is a possible D gene (5 bases). Germline assignment: CDR1 LGHNA and CDR2 YSLEER. V dropped 1 base and J dropped 2 bases, with 12 bases sitting between them. The CDR3 totals 15 residues. CDR3 in DNA: TGCGCCAGCAGCCAAGTTGAGGGAGAACCCTACGAGCAGTACTTC. Residues: CASSQVEGEPYEQYF.

This clone was observed a single time. J is TRBJ2-7 and V is TRBV10-3; TRBD1 aligns across 8 bases. CDR3 size: 15 residues. Germline lookup yields CDR1 ENHRY and CDR2 SYGVKD. J gave up 0 bases and V 5 bases, and 6 bases lay outside the gene matches. The CDR3 spells CAISSRGPSSYEQYF. The CDR3 DNA reads TGTGCCATCAGTAGCAGGGGGCCTAGCTCCTACGAGCAGTACTTC.

This chain uses TRBV7-2 with TRBJ1-1, with 7 bases identical to TRBD1. V dropped 2 bases and J dropped 1; count of bases not matched to a gene: 4. Germline V gene lookup returns CDR1 SGHTA and CDR2 FQGNSA. The CDR3 has 15 residues. The CDR3 reads CASSLRGQGNTEAFF. The CDR3 DNA reads TGTGCCAGCAGCTTAAGGGGGCAGGGGAACACTGAAGCTTTCTTT.

J is TRBJ2-1 and V is TRBV5-1, with 8 bases matching TRBD2. J gave up 0 bases and V 0 bases, and 2 bases lay outside the gene matches. CDR3 length equals 16 residues. Germline lookup yields CDR1 SGHRS and CDR2 YFSETQ. The CDR3, as DNA: TGCGCCAGCAGCTTGGACAGCGGGAGCTCCTACAATGAGCAGTTCTTC. This gives the protein CASSLDSGSSYNEQFF.

The rearrangement uses TRBV4-1 and TRBJ2-4; 9 bases are a match to TRBD1. Looked up from germline, CDR1 is MGHRA and CDR2 is YSYEKL. V was pared by 4 bases and J by 0 bases, with 19 bases of the junction left unmatched. This CDR3 is built from 21 residues. CDR3 amino acids: CASSPRTGTGKNEIAKNIQYF. The CDR3, as DNA: TGCGCCAGCAGCCCCCGAACCGGGACAGGGAAGAATGAGATAGCCAAAAACATTCAGTACTTC.

The gene calls are TRBV6-5 and TRBJ2-3, with D unresolved. V gave up 4 bases and J gave up 0 bases, with 11 bases separating them. CDR1 MNHEY and CDR2 SVGAGI come from the germline V gene. The CDR3 is 15 residues long. The CDR3 nucleotides are TGTGCCAGCAGTTCCCCGACTGGGAGCACAGATACGCAGTATTTT. Translated: CASSSPTGSTDTQYF.